This is a list of T cell receptor beta chains from one sample in a study of regulatory T cells in long-lasting Graves disease. MiXCR, applied by TCRdb to the multiplex PCR reads, yields one record per CDR3 protein. The table has roughly 500,000 distinct CDR3 sequences, approximately 15% seen once. This sample also appeared in a second study, on T cells in Graves' hyperthyroidism and ophthalmopathy.

The sequencing used peripheral blood mononuclear cells (PBMCs), collected at new diagnosis, from a patient treated with antithyroid drugs. These receptors were taken from a man aged 30-40 years with Graves disease. CDR3s leave out the opening cysteine and the closing phenylalanine or tryptophan.

V: TRBV28; CDR3: ASRPYSGSGYNEQF
V: TRBV7-2; CDR3: ASSLEDGGGPMVHEQF
V: TRBV14; CDR3: ASSQVGTGVGYT
V: TRBV30; CDR3: AWMPRDTEAF
V: TRBV20-1; CDR3: SARAGELFSTDTQY
V: TRBV7-9; CDR3: ASSLGTSGMKNEQF
V: TRBV7-6; CDR3: ASSLVRSVTYEQY
V: TRBV5-4; CDR3: ASSFGGLASPNEQF
V: TRBV2; CDR3: ASTRSGANVLT
V: TRBV19; CDR3: ATRDSPTGELF
V: TRBV20-1; CDR3: SARLAGASNEQF
V: TRBV30; CDR3: AWSVGLTANSNQPQH
V: TRBV27; CDR3: ASSLSKTTGYFTYEQF
V: TRBV10-3; CDR3: AISETGTDTQY
V: TRBV20-1; CDR3: SARRGHEQY
V: TRBV7-3; CDR3: ASSLIGTSGGERETQC
V: TRBV12-3/TRBV12-4; CDR3: ASQGDTQY
V: TRBV27; CDR3: ASRTLQGTHGYEQY
V: TRBV30; CDR3: AWGKGSPFPGELF
V: TRBV7-2; CDR3: ASLRSPGGELF
V: TRBV5-1; CDR3: ASSLALSGVSSYEQY
V: TRBV28; CDR3: ASSILHHGTGSYEQY
V: TRBV5-1; CDR3: ASSSGANSYNEQF
V: TRBV27; CDR3: ASYAGVATDTQY
V: TRBV2; CDR3: ASSEGYEQY
V: TRBV12-3/TRBV12-4; CDR3: ASSSVGGERANIQY
V: TRBV5-1; CDR3: ASVQSGTTRGNEQF
V: TRBV9; CDR3: ASSEGLAPEQY
V: TRBV20-1; CDR3: SARGLAGTFNEQF